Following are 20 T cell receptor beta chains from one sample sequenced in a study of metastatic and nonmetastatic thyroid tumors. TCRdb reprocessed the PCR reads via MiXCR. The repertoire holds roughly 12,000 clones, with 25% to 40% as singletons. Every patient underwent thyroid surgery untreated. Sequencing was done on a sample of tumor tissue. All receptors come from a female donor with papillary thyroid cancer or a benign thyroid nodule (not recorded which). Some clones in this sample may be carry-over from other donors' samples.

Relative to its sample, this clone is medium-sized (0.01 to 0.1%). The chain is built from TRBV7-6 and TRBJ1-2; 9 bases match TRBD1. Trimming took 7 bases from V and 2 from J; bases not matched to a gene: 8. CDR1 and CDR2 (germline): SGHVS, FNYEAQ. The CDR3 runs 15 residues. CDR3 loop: CASTAGQGANYGYTF. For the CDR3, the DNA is TGTGCCAGCACCGCGGGACAGGGAGCCAACTATGGCTACACCTTC.

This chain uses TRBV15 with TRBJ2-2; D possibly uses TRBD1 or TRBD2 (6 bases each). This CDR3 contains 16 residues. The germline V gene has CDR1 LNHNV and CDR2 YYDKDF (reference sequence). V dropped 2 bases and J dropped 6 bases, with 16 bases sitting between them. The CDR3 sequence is CATSRLPGACSGELFF. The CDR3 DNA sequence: TGTGCCACCAGCAGACTCCCGGGGGCATGTTCCGGGGAGCTGTTTTTT.

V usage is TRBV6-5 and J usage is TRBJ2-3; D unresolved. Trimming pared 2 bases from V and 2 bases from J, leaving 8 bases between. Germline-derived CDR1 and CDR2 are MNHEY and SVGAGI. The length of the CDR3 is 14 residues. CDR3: CASSYGHATDTQYF. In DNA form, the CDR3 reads TGTGCCAGCAGTTACGGCCACGCCACAGATACGCAGTATTTT.

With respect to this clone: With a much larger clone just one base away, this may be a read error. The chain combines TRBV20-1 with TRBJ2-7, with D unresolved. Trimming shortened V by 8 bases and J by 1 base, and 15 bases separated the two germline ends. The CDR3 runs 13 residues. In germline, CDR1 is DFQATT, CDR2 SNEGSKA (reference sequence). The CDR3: CSSRRIASYEQYF. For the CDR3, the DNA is TGCAGTTCCCGCCGAATAGCTTCCTACGAGCAGTACTTC.

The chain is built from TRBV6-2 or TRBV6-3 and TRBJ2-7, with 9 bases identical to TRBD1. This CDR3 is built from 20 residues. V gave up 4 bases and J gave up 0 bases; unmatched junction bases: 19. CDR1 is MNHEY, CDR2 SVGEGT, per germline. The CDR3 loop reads CASSSYFGGTGKGNSYEQYF. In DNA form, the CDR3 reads TGTGCCAGCAGTTCCTACTTTGGCGGGACAGGGAAAGGAAACTCCTACGAGCAGTACTTC.

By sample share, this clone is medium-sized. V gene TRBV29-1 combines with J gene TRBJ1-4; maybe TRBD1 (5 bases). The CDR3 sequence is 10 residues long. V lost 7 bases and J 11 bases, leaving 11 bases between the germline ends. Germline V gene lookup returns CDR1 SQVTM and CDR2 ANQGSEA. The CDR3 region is CSAGDSKLFF. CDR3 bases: TGCAGCGCCGGAGACAGCAAACTGTTTTTT.

The CDR3 DNA sequence: TGCGCCAGCAGCTTGGGCGGGGAGAAAGCTTTCTTT. Translated: CASSLGGEKAFF. V gene TRBV5-1 combines with J gene TRBJ1-1; D gene ambiguous. CDR3 length: 12 amino acids. Germline CDR1 SGHRS, CDR2 YFSETQ. The V gene lost 0 bases and the J gene lost 9 bases, with 9 bases spanning the gap.

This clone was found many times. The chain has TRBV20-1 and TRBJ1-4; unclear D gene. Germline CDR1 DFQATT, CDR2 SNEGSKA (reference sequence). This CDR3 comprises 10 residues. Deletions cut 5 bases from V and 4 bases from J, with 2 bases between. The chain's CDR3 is CSAFNEKLFF. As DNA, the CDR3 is TGCAGTGCTTTTAATGAAAAACTGTTTTTT.

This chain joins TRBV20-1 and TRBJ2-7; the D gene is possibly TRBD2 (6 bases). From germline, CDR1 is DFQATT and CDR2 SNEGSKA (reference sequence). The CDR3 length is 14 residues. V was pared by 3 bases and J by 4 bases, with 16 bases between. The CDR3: CSASRREFLYEQYF. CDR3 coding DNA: TGCAGTGCTAGCCGTCGGGAGTTCTTATACGAGCAGTACTTC.

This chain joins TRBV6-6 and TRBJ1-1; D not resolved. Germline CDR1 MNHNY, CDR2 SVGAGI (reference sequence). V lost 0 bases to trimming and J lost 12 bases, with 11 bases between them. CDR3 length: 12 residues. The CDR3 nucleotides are TGTGCCAGCAGTTACTCCGTAGGGCTGCCTTTCTTT. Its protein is CASSYSVGLPFF.

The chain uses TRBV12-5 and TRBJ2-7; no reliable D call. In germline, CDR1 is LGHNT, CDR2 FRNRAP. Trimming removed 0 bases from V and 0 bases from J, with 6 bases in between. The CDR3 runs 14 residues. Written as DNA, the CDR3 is TGTGCTAGTGGTTTGGTAGGCGTCTCCTACGAGCAGTACTTC. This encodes CASGLVGVSYEQYF.

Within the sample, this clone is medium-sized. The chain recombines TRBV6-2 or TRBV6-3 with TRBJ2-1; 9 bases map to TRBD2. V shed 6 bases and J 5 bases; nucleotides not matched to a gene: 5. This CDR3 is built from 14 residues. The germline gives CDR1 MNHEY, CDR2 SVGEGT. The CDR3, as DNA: TGTGCCAGCAGGTCTAGCGGGGCGAACAATGAGCAGTTCTTC. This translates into CASRSSGANNEQFF.

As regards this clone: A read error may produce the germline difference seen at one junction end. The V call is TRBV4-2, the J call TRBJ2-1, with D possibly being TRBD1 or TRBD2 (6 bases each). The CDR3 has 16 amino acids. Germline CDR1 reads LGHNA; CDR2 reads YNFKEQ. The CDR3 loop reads CASSHFWGAAYNEHFF. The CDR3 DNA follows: TGTGCCAGCAGCCACTTTTGGGGGGCCGCCTACAATGAGCATTTCTTC.

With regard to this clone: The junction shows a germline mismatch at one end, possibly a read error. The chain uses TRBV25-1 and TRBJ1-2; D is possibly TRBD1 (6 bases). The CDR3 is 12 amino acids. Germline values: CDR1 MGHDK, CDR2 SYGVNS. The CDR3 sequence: CARSGTNYGHTF. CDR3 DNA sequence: TGTGCCAGAAGTGGGACAAACTATGGCCACACCTTC.

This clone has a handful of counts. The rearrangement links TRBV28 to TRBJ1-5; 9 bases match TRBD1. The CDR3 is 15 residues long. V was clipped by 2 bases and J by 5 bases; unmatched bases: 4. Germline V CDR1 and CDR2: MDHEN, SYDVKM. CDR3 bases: TGTGCCAGCAGTTTACGAGGACAGGGGCATCAGCCCCAGCATTTT. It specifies CASSLRGQGHQPQHF.

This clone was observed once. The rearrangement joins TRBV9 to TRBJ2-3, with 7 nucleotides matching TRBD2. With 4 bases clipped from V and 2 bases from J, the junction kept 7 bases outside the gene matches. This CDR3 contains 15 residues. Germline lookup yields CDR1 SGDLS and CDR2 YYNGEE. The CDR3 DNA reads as TGTGCCAGCAGCTCCGGGACTAACGTCACAGATACGCAGTATTTT. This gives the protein CASSSGTNVTDTQYF.

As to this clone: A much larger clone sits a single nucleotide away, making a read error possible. The CDR3 DNA sequence: TGTGCCATCATCTCCGGGACTAGGGATACAGATACGCAGTATTTT. It is translated as CAIISGTRDTDTQYF. The V gene is TRBV10-3, the J gene TRBJ2-3; TRBD2 agrees at 8 bases. CDR1 and CDR2 (germline): ENHRY, SYGVKD. V gave up 7 bases and J gave up 3 bases; unmatched junction bases: 9. This CDR3 is 15 amino acids long.

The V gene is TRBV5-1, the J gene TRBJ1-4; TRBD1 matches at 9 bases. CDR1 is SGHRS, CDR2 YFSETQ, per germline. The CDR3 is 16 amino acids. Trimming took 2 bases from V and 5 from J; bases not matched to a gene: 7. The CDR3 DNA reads TGCGCCAGCAGCTTACGGGGACAGGGAGGAAATGAAAAACTGTTTTTT. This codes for CASSLRGQGGNEKLFF.

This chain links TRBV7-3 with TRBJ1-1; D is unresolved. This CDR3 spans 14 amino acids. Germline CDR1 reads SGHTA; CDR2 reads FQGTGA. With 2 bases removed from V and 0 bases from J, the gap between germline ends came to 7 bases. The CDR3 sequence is CASSLCCMNTEAFF. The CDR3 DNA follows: TGTGCCAGCAGCTTATGTTGCATGAACACTGAAGCTTTCTTT.

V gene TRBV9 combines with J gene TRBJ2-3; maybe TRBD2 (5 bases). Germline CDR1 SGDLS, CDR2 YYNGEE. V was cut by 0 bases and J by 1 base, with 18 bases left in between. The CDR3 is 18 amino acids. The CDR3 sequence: CASSVGPSCGLRTDTQYF. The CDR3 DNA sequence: TGTGCCAGCAGCGTAGGTCCTAGCTGTGGCCTGCGCACAGATACGCAGTATTTT.